This record concerns one T cell receptor beta chain sequence. Antigen specificity is unknown. The germline V gene encodes CDR1 SEHNR and CDR2 FQNEAQ (reference sequence). V dropped 5 bases and J dropped 1 base, with 8 bases sitting between them. The CDR3 loop spans 13 amino acids. The sample belongs to a study of T cell responses to AZD1222 COVID-19 vaccine. Study-level findings and limits: Clonal diversity may have been underestimated, and the donors were mostly white British, with more females than males. As reported, nearly half of all spike-specific TCRs target variant regions that are unmutated.

Assay used: immunoSEQ multiplex PCR; TCRdb lists only in-frame clones, some missing. The data hold about 89,000 clones, with about 89% observed a single time. This sequence was found in an adult who received the AZD1222 COVID-19 vaccine. The input for sequencing was peripheral blood, taken 28 days after the second AZD1222 dose. This rearrangement joins TRBV7-9 to TRBJ1-1, with a possible D match to TRBD1 (5 bases). The CDR3 region is CASSDTGNTEAFF. CDR3 DNA sequence: TGTGCCAGCAGCGATACAGGGAACACTGAAGCTTTCTTT.